This TCR beta chain stems from a study of cytomegalovirus exposure and HLA in healthy donors. Regarding the study as a whole: At a 0.05 false discovery rate, a later analysis found approximately 15,000 TCR beta sequences to be associated with HLA alleles. Altogether, some 170 TCR beta chains were recorded as cytomegalovirus-associated. It was reportedly the case that the classifier diagnosed cytomegalovirus status with high specificity and sensitivity.

The PCR was carried out with 60 Vbeta primers and 13 Jbeta primers. Profiled with immunoSEQ multiplex PCR; TCRdb holds only in-frame clones, not every one. The profile shows fewer than 140,000 clones, roughly 74% of them singletons. In the case of this clone: What it recognizes is unknown.

Germline CDR1 MNHNS, CDR2 SASEGT. This CDR3 has 17 amino acids. J gave up 3 bases and V 2 bases, and 6 bases lay outside the gene matches. J is TRBJ1-6 and V is TRBV6-1, with 8 bases matching TRBD1. This receptor was taken from a man in his forties in good health and CMV-seronegative. The sample consisted of PBMCs. CDR3 DNA sequence: TGTGCCAGCAGTGAAAGGTCAGGGGGCGGCTATAATTCACCCCTCCACTTT. This sequence encodes CASSERSGGGYNSPLHF.